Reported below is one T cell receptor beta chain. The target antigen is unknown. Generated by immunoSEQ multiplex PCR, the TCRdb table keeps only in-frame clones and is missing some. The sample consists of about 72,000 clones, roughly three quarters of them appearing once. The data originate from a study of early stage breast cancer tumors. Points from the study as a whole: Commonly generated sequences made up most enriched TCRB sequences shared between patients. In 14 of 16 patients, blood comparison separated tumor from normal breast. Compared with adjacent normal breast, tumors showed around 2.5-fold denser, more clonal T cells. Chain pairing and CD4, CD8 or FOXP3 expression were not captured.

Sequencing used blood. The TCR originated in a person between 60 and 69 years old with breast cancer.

DNA of the CDR3: TGCGCCAGCAGCTCGGGACAGGGGTTAACAGATACGCAGTATTTT. This sequence encodes CASSSGQGLTDTQYF. V gene TRBV5-1 combines with J gene TRBJ2-3, with 10 bases matching TRBD1. V gave up 3 bases and J gave up 3 bases; unmatched junction bases: 4. The CDR3 loop spans 15 amino acids. Germline V CDR1 and CDR2: SGHRS, YFSETQ.